The next 11 T cell receptor beta chains were all read from a single sample in a study of blood T cell repertoires in COVID-19. Generated by immunoSEQ multiplex PCR, the TCRdb table keeps only in-frame clones and is missing some. The sample lists 140,000 to 150,000 clones; over 80% were seen once. Sequenced input: peripheral blood. The source is a woman aged 45-59 years with acute or convalescent COVID-19.

This chain uses TRBV6-4 with TRBJ1-3; D is ambiguous. The CDR3 runs 14 residues. Germline CDR1 is MRHNA and CDR2 is SNTAGT. Deletions cut 4 bases from V and 4 bases from J, with 11 bases between. Here the CDR3 DNA reads TGTGCCAGCAGTGCTGAGGGTCTGGGAAACACCATATATTTT. The encoded protein is CASSAEGLGNTIYF.

This clone was recorded once. The chain couples TRBV19 to TRBJ2-2; D is possibly TRBD2 (5 bases). The CDR3 has 15 amino acids. With 3 bases removed from V and 1 base from J, the gap between germline ends came to 9 bases. CDR1 LNHDA and CDR2 SQIVND come from the germline V gene (reference sequence). The CDR3 region has the DNA TGTGCCAGTAGTATGCCACGGGGGAACACCGGGGAGCTGTTTTTT. Its protein is CASSMPRGNTGELFF.

With regard to this clone: One junction end disagrees with the germline gene, perhaps due to a read error. J is TRBJ2-7 and V is TRBV6-1; perhaps TRBD2 as D (6 bases). CDR3 length: 10 residues. CDR1 is MNHNS, CDR2 SASEGT, per germline. The CDR3 sequence is CASSERDLLF. In DNA, the CDR3 is TGTGCCAGCAGTGAGCGGGACCTTTTATTC.

On this clone itself: The same CDR3 is also encoded by other DNA sequences in this sample. CDR3 in amino acids: CSARSGHEQYF. The DNA for the CDR3 is TGCAGTGCTAGGAGCGGGCACGAGCAGTACTTC. This chain uses TRBV20-1 with TRBJ2-7; D is perhaps TRBD2 (6 bases). V was cut by 3 bases and J by 5 bases, with 8 bases left in between. Germline loops: CDR1 DFQATT, CDR2 SNEGSKA (reference sequence). The CDR3 loop spans 11 amino acids.

V gene TRBV9 combines with J gene TRBJ2-3; TRBD2 agrees at 7 bases. Germline V gene data show CDR1 as SGDLS and CDR2 as YYNGEE. V shed 3 bases and J 5 bases; nucleotides not matched to a gene: 6. The CDR3 is 14 amino acids. The CDR3 here is CASSEAGAGDTQYF. CDR3 DNA sequence: TGTGCCAGCAGCGAGGCGGGAGCGGGAGATACGCAGTATTTT. The variable domain in full, completed from reference TRBV9 and TRBJ2-3, reads DSGVTQTPKHLITATGQRVTLRCSPRSGDLSVYWYQQSLDQGLQFLIQYYNGEERAKGNILERFSAQQFPDLHSELNLSSLELGDSALYFCASSEAGAGDTQYFGPGTRLTVL.

V is TRBV2 and J is TRBJ2-5; 12 bases map to TRBD2. Looked up from germline, CDR1 is SNHLY and CDR2 is FYNNEI. The CDR3 is made up of 14 amino acids. After removal of 6 bases from V and 2 bases from J, the junction contained 1 base not matched to a gene. CDR3 sequence (DNA): TGTGCCAGCAGGGGGACTAGCGGGCAAGAGACCCAGTACTTC. It codes for CASRGTSGQETQYF. Variable domain in full (rest from reference TRBV2 and TRBJ2-5): EPEVTQTPSHQVTQMGQEVILRCVPISNHLYFYWYRQILGQKVEFLVSFYNNEISEKSEIFDDQFSVERPDGSNFTLKIRSTKLEDSAMYFCASRGTSGQETQYFGPGTRLLVL.

This rearrangement joins TRBV3-1 (or the pseudogene TRBV3-2) to TRBJ1-5; TRBD1 might be the D (5 bases). The CDR3 length is 14 residues. CDR1 is LGHDT, CDR2 YNNKEL, per germline (reference sequence). With 3 bases removed from V and 6 bases from J, the gap between germline ends came to 12 bases. In DNA, the CDR3 is TGTGCCAGCAGCCAGGGCAGGGTGCGTCAGCCCCAGCATTTT. It specifies CASSQGRVRQPQHF.

This rearrangement joins TRBV24-1 to TRBJ1-6; 8 positions agree with TRBD1. Germline CDR1 is KGHDR and CDR2 is SFDVKD. This CDR3 region has 13 residues. V lost 7 bases and J lost 9; bases outside the gene matches: 4. The CDR3 loop is CATSQGAGSPLHF. CDR3 coding DNA: TGTGCCACCAGCCAGGGGGCAGGTTCACCCCTCCACTTT.

The chain uses TRBV11-2 and TRBJ1-3; no firm D call. Per the germline V gene, CDR1 is SGHAT and CDR2 is FQNNGV. V lost 3 bases and J lost 4, with 4 bases in between. The CDR3 covers 12 residues. The CDR3, as DNA: TGTGCCAGCAGCTTCGGGGGAAACACCATATATTTT. It specifies CASSFGGNTIYF.

This clone was recorded a few times. The chain joins TRBV6-5 to TRBJ1-5; no reliable D call. Germline V CDR1 and CDR2: MNHEY, SVGAGI. V dropped 7 bases and J dropped 4 bases, with 14 bases sitting between them. This CDR3 is built from 14 residues. The CDR3 coding sequence is TGTGCCAGCACCAGAGCCGGGATTAATCAGCCCCAGCATTTT. Translating it yields CASTRAGINQPQHF.

The V and J genes are TRBV6-5 and TRBJ2-1, with TRBD2 matching over 9 bases. V shed 6 bases, J shed 7 bases, and the junction held 10 bases outside the gene matches. From germline, CDR1 is MNHEY and CDR2 SVGAGI. The length of the CDR3 is 15 residues. The CDR3 DNA reads as TGTGCCAGCAGCTGGATTAGCGGGAGAGGGAATGAGCAGTTCTTC. Protein product: CASSWISGRGNEQFF.